Following are 30 T cell receptor beta chains from one sample sequenced in a study of T cells in Graves' hyperthyroidism and ophthalmopathy. RNA transcripts yielded amplified TCR beta CDR3 regions. With the HTBI primer set, the TCR CDR3 went through a first round of RT-PCR. TCRdb processed the multiplex PCR reads anew with MiXCR; each CDR3 protein has one entry. Among about 590,000 distinct CDR3 sequences, 13% to 15% were seen once, and the ten largest hold 7.1%. Sequencing used blood. These receptors all stem from a woman aged 18-29 years with Graves' ophthalmopathy.

This clonotype was detected ten times or more. The V gene is TRBV10-3, the J gene TRBJ2-1, with D unresolved. This CDR3 region has 13 residues. The V end was cut by 10 bases, the J end by 4 bases, with 14 bases between. The germline CDR1 and CDR2 sequences are ENHRY and SYGVKD. For the CDR3, the DNA is TGTGCCAGCACCTCTCTAGGATACAATGAGCAGTTCTTC. This gives the protein CASTSLGYNEQFF.

There are a few counts of this clonotype. The J gene is TRBJ2-1, the V gene TRBV19; 9 bases are a match to TRBD2. The CDR3 runs to 17 residues. Germline V gene data show CDR1 as LNHDA and CDR2 as SQIVND (reference sequence). V lost 7 bases, J lost 5 bases, and 15 bases stayed unmatched. Here the CDR3 DNA reads TGTGCCAGTAATGGGTACCTTAGCGGGAGAGTAGACAATGAGCAGTTCTTC. Encoded protein: CASNGYLSGRVDNEQFF.

This clonotype turned up a few times. The chain recombines TRBV4-1 with TRBJ1-3, with 10 nucleotides matching TRBD1. There are 16 residues in the CDR3. V dropped 4 bases and J dropped 4; count of bases not matched to a gene: 7. Germline V gene sequence: CDR1 MGHRA, CDR2 YSYEKL. CDR3 sequence: CASSPRDRGLGNTIYF. CDR3 bases: TGCGCCAGCAGCCCCCGGGACAGGGGACTCGGAAACACCATATATTTT.

This clonotype was seen a handful of times. A much larger clonotype is one base distant, so this may be a read error. This sequence joins TRBV28 and TRBJ2-1; 12 bases fit TRBD2. Germline trimming cut 10 bases from V and 8 bases from J; bases unmatched to any gene: 12. The CDR3 is 15 residues long. CDR1 is MDHEN, CDR2 SYDVKM, per germline. CDR3 amino acids: CATCPRLAGGDEQFF. CDR3 DNA: TGTGCCACCTGTCCGCGGCTAGCGGGGGGGGATGAGCAGTTCTTC.

The chain combines TRBV9 with TRBJ2-3; D gene unclear. Trimming removed 7 bases from V and 0 bases from J, with 15 bases in between. Looked up from germline, CDR1 is SGDLS and CDR2 is YYNGEE. CDR3 length: 15 residues. CDR3 protein: CASGPHSVSTDTQYF. CDR3 coding DNA: TGTGCCAGCGGACCACACTCGGTCAGCACAGATACGCAGTATTTT.

This clonotype was recorded at least ten times. This sequence joins TRBV7-3 and TRBJ2-3; D possibly corresponds to TRBD2 (5 bases). Germline values: CDR1 SGHTA, CDR2 FQGTGA. CDR3 size: 15 residues. V lost 2 bases, J lost 6 bases, and 15 bases lay in between. The CDR3: CASSLVGVAQDTQYF. The CDR3 DNA is TGTGCCAGCAGCTTAGTGGGAGTAGCTCAGGATACGCAGTATTTT.

The table lists this clonotype with many counts. This chain joins TRBV24-1 and TRBJ2-5; D unresolved. CDR1 is KGHDR, CDR2 SFDVKD, per germline. The CDR3 is 18 residues long. The V gene lost 1 base and the J gene lost 3 bases, with 20 bases spanning the gap. CDR3 in amino acids: CATSDFGLSTSHEETQYF. The CDR3 region has the DNA TGTGCCACCAGTGATTTCGGTCTTTCAACATCCCATGAAGAGACCCAGTACTTC.

Only a few counts were recorded for this clonotype. The rearrangement joins TRBV4-3 to TRBJ1-1; D is undetermined. The CDR3 is 13 residues long. Germline V CDR1 and CDR2: LGHNA, YSLEER. Between the trimmed V and J ends, which lost 2 bases and 4 bases, there was a span of 8 bases. This chain's CDR3 is CASSQYITTEAFF. CDR3 DNA: TGCGCCAGCAGCCAATATATTACCACTGAAGCTTTCTTT.

This clonotype has only a few counts. This chain connects TRBV7-8 to TRBJ2-2, with unresolved D. The CDR3 is made up of 11 amino acids. CDR1 SGHVS and CDR2 FQNEAQ come from the germline V gene. The V end lost 8 bases, the J end lost 6 bases, and 7 bases lay between the germline ends. This chain's CDR3 is CASGFPGELFF. The CDR3, as DNA: TGTGCCAGCGGTTTCCCCGGGGAGCTGTTTTTT.

This clonotype was detected only a few times. J is TRBJ2-5 and V is TRBV27; 12 bases match TRBD2. With V trimmed by 4 bases and J by 3 bases, 3 bases remained unmatched. The germline V gene has CDR1 MNHEY and CDR2 SMNVEV (reference sequence). The CDR3 runs to 15 residues. The CDR3 DNA reads as TGTGCCAGCAGTTATCGACTAGCGGGAGAAGAGACCCAGTACTTC. Protein product: CASSYRLAGEETQYF.

The chain joins TRBV19 to TRBJ1-2; 10 nucleotides align to TRBD1. CDR3 length: 15 residues. Germline CDR1 reads LNHDA; CDR2 reads SQIVND (reference sequence). With 1 base clipped from V and 4 bases from J, the junction kept 3 bases outside the gene matches. The CDR3 loop is CASSIVRQGAYGYTF. As DNA, the CDR3 is TGTGCCAGTAGTATAGTGCGACAGGGGGCCTATGGCTACACCTTC.

The chain is built from TRBV7-9 and TRBJ2-7; D might be TRBD1 (6 bases). The germline CDR1 and CDR2 sequences are SEHNR and FQNEAQ (reference sequence). Trimming removed 5 bases from V and 3 bases from J, with 23 bases in between. The CDR3 runs to 17 residues. The CDR3 is CASSRPGTTDSHYEQYF. Here the CDR3 DNA reads TGTGCCAGCAGCCGACCCGGGACAACCGACTCCCACTACGAGCAGTACTTC. The full variable domain, its missing parts supplied by reference TRBV7-9 and TRBJ2-7, is DTGVSQNPRHKITKRGQNVTFRCDPISEHNRLYWYRQTLGQGPEFLTYFQNEAQLEKSRLLSDRFSAERPKGSFSTLEIQRTEQGDSAMYLCASSRPGTTDSHYEQYFGPGTRLTVT.

The rearrangement links TRBV7-9 to TRBJ2-7, with TRBD1 identical over 9 bases. Per the germline V gene, CDR1 is SEHNR and CDR2 is FQNEAQ (reference sequence). This CDR3 is 15 amino acids long. Unmatched junction bases numbered 8, after V lost 5 bases and J lost 3 bases. CDR3 amino acids: CASSPTGTGIYEQYF. The CDR3 DNA sequence: TGTGCCAGCAGCCCGACCGGGACAGGGATCTACGAGCAGTACTTC.

This clonotype was counted only a few times. This chain connects TRBV20-1 to TRBJ2-7; D remains ambiguous. Germline values: CDR1 DFQATT, CDR2 SNEGSKA (reference sequence). CDR3 length: 14 residues. V lost 3 bases to trimming and J lost 3 bases, with 15 bases between them. Written as DNA, the CDR3 is TGCAGTGCTAGCGGTCTCACAAAACACTACGAGCAGTACTTC. This sequence encodes CSASGLTKHYEQYF.

This clonotype showed up many times. This chain uses TRBV7-3 with TRBJ2-7; D not certain. The germline V and J ends were trimmed by 4 bases and 6 bases, with 10 bases remaining between them. Looked up from germline, CDR1 is SGHTA and CDR2 is FQGTGA. The CDR3 contains 12 residues. The CDR3 DNA follows: TGTGCCAGCAGCTCCTGGGCCGGCGAGCAGTACTTC. Residues: CASSSWAGEQYF.

This clonotype has ten or more counts. CDR3 DNA: TGTGCCAGCAGCATTTGGAGGGTGGCCAATCAGCCCCAGCATTTT. Translated: CASSIWRVANQPQHF. The chain combines TRBV28 with TRBJ1-5; no clear D. This CDR3 is built from 15 residues. Germline V gene data show CDR1 as MDHEN and CDR2 as SYDVKM. Trimming took off 6 bases at V and 3 bases at J, with 15 bases between the two ends.

The chain couples TRBV30 to TRBJ1-2, with D tentatively TRBD1 (5 bases). Germline V gene lookup returns CDR1 GTSNPN and CDR2 SVGIG (reference sequence). The V gene lost 5 bases and the J gene lost 7 bases, with 11 bases spanning the gap. CDR3 size: 11 residues. Written as DNA, the CDR3 is TGTGCCTGGCAGGGCTTGGGTGGCTACACCTTC. Protein sequence: CAWQGLGGYTF.

This clonotype was counted ten times or more. V is TRBV7-9 and J is TRBJ1-5, with 10 bases matching TRBD1. CDR1 is SEHNR, CDR2 FQNEAQ, per germline (reference sequence). V lost 7 bases, J lost 9 bases, and 15 bases stayed unmatched. The CDR3 sequence is 16 residues long. The CDR3 loop reads CASTPDRGLVLGPQHF. CDR3 nucleotides: TGTGCCAGCACCCCAGACAGGGGGCTAGTCTTGGGGCCCCAGCATTTT. Full variable domain (rest looked up from reference TRBV7-9 and TRBJ1-5): DTGVSQNPRHKITKRGQNVTFRCDPISEHNRLYWYRQTLGQGPEFLTYFQNEAQLEKSRLLSDRFSAERPKGSFSTLEIQRTEQGDSAMYLCASTPDRGLVLGPQHFGDGTRLSIL.

This clonotype has at least ten counts. The gene calls are TRBV20-1 and TRBJ2-7; 8 bases align to TRBD2. Trimming took 5 bases from V and 2 from J; bases not matched to a gene: 8. The CDR3 has 14 residues. The V gene's germline CDR1 is DFQATT and CDR2 SNEGSKA (reference sequence). CDR3 DNA sequence: TGCAGTGCTTCCACGGGACTAGGACCCTACGAGCAGTACTTC. It yields the protein CSASTGLGPYEQYF.

V is TRBV4-1 and J is TRBJ1-3, with D hard to call. The V end lost 2 bases, the J end lost 0 bases, and 8 bases lay between the germline ends. Looked up from germline, CDR1 is MGHRA and CDR2 is YSYEKL. This CDR3 spans 15 amino acids. The DNA for the CDR3 is TGCGCCAGCAGCCAACCCGCAGACTCTGGAAACACCATATATTTT. Translation gives CASSQPADSGNTIYF.

As to this clonotype: Its ends do not fully match the called genes, so a read error is possible. The chain carries TRBV7-2 and TRBJ1-1; 9 bases map to TRBD1. The germline gives CDR1 SGHTA, CDR2 FQGNSA. The CDR3 length is 14 residues. The CDR3 DNA is TGTGCCAGCAGCTTGGGACAGGGTCGCACTGAAGCTTCCTTT. Protein sequence: CASSLGQGRTEASF.

This clonotype has at least ten counts. As DNA, the CDR3 is TGCAGTGCTAGAGTGAGGGCAGGAATAGCCCACGAAGCTTTCTTT. Translated, it gives CSARVRAGIAHEAFF. V usage is TRBV20-1 and J usage is TRBJ1-1, with unresolved D. V was cut by 1 base and J by 8 bases, with 20 bases left in between. CDR3 size: 15 residues. Germline-derived CDR1 and CDR2 are DFQATT and SNEGSKA (reference sequence).

This clonotype was seen more than once but under ten times. This rearrangement joins TRBV7-9 to TRBJ2-7; TRBD2 matches at 8 bases. Germline CDR1 SEHNR, CDR2 FQNEAQ (reference sequence). Unmatched junction bases numbered 7, after V lost 5 bases and J lost 4 bases. The CDR3 length is 14 residues. The CDR3 coding sequence is TGTGCCAGCAGCAATGGGACTAGTGGTTACGAGCAGTACTTC. This sequence encodes CASSNGTSGYEQYF.

This clonotype was observed at least ten times. V usage is TRBV20-1 and J usage is TRBJ2-1; 7 positions match TRBD2. V lost 2 bases and J lost 3; bases outside the gene matches: 19. CDR1 is DFQATT and CDR2 is SNEGSKA in the germline V gene (reference sequence). The CDR3 is 19 amino acids. In DNA, the CDR3 is TGCAGTGCTAGAACTCTCGGCCCCCTCCGGGACTACCTCTACAATGAGCAGTTCTTC. Translating it yields CSARTLGPLRDYLYNEQFF.

On this clonotype itself: This may arise from a read error, as a much more abundant clone is one base away. V and J are TRBV10-3 and TRBJ2-1; the D gene is possibly TRBD2 (6 bases). The DNA end favors TRBJ2-7, so the J call may be wrong. The V gene's germline CDR1 is ENHRY and CDR2 SYGVKD. The CDR3 has 15 amino acids. CDR3 bases: TGTGCCATCAGTGGGGGACTGACATCTTACAATGAGCAGTACTTC. It codes for CAISGGLTSYNEQYF.

This clonotype was observed at least ten times. V is TRBV7-9 and J is TRBJ2-7; TRBD2 matches at 13 bases. The junction had 6 bases not matched to a gene; V was cut back by 2 bases and J by 2 bases. CDR1 SEHNR and CDR2 FQNEAQ come from the germline V gene (reference sequence). This CDR3 is 17 amino acids long. The CDR3 is CASSLPRLAGGAYEQYF. The CDR3 DNA reads as TGTGCCAGCAGCTTACCCCGACTAGCGGGAGGAGCCTACGAGCAGTACTTC.

This clonotype was seen ten or more times. V is TRBV20-1 and J is TRBJ2-5, with 7 bases fitting TRBD1. The V gene's germline CDR1 is DFQATT and CDR2 SNEGSKA (reference sequence). The CDR3 covers 14 residues. Losses at the gene ends were 1 base for V and 0 bases for J; bases not matched to a gene: 2. In nucleotides, the CDR3 is TGCAGTGCTAGAGGTGACAGGGACCAAGAGACCCAGTACTTC. It yields the protein CSARGDRDQETQYF.

The table lists this clonotype with many counts. The chain is built from TRBV6-2 or TRBV6-3 and TRBJ2-3; D remains ambiguous. Germline V CDR1 and CDR2: MNHEY, SVGEGT. The CDR3 sequence is 12 residues long. The ends were cut back, 4 bases at V and 7 bases at J, with 9 bases in the middle. The CDR3 sequence is CASSWPSYTQYF. CDR3 nucleotides: TGTGCCAGCAGTTGGCCCTCATATACGCAGTATTTT.

In this sample, this clonotype turned up a few times. The J gene is TRBJ2-5, the V gene TRBV20-1; D could derive from TRBD1 or TRBD2 (6 bases each). CDR1 is DFQATT and CDR2 is SNEGSKA in the germline V gene (reference sequence). The CDR3 is 15 amino acids. CDR3 amino acids: CSGTPSGGGRETQYF. CDR3 bases: TGCAGCGGAACCCCCTCCGGGGGCGGAAGGGAGACCCAGTACTTC.

This clonotype was found many times. The genes are TRBV28 and TRBJ2-3, with TRBD2 matching 8 bases. CDR3 length: 14 amino acids. V gave up 6 bases and J gave up 5 bases; unmatched junction bases: 7. Germline V gives CDR1 MDHEN, CDR2 SYDVKM. CDR3 in DNA: TGTGCCAGCAGAGAAGCGGGGGAGGGAGATACGCAGTATTTT. Amino acid sequence: CASREAGEGDTQYF.